Here is one TCR beta chain with its context. Its target is not known. Amplification used 60 Vbeta primers and 13 Jbeta primers. TCRdb's copy holds only in-frame clones and misses some; the assay was immunoSEQ multiplex PCR. Of about 230,000 clones listed, roughly 89% are singletons. The junction had 10 bases not matched to a gene; V was cut back by 7 bases and J by 7 bases. CDR1 and CDR2 (germline): LNHDA, SQIVND (reference sequence). CDR3 length: 15 amino acids. The data belong to a study of cytomegalovirus exposure and HLA in healthy donors. As for the study in general: An early data release held 79 million or so unique TCRs from HLA-typed donors.

General observations from the study: Over 15,000 TCR beta sequences were associated with HLA alleles at 0.05 false discovery rate in a later analysis. Evidence from a later analysis indicated that most CMV-associated TCR beta chains looked HLA-restricted. Sequencing likely generated an artifact that appeared as a cluster of highly shared sequence variants.

The specimen was PBMCs. The chain links TRBV19 to TRBJ2-1; 10 bases line up with TRBD2. The TCR comes from a young woman in good health and CMV-seronegative. CDR3 sequence: CASTRTSGLGNEQFF. Here the CDR3 DNA reads TGTGCCAGTACAAGGACTAGCGGACTGGGGAATGAGCAGTTCTTC.